One sample yielded the 8 T cell receptor beta chains listed below, sequenced in a study of shared clonotypes between healthy human individuals. The table came from immunoSEQ multiplex PCR; TCRdb's copy has only in-frame clones and leaves some out. Of over a million clones in the sample, around 97% were seen once. The source material was naive CD4+ T cells sorted from blood. The sample's subset: CD45RA+ positively selected. These receptors were collected from a young man in good health.

This clone has a single count. The chain uses TRBV7-9 and TRBJ2-7; either TRBD1 or TRBD2 may supply D (6 bases each). This CDR3 is built from 13 residues. V lost 5 bases, J lost 6 bases, and 14 bases lay in between. The germline gives CDR1 SEHNR, CDR2 FQNEAQ (reference sequence). Written as DNA, the CDR3 is TGTGCCAGCAGCACAAGGGGGGCCACCGAGCAGTACTTC. Translating gives CASSTRGATEQYF.

This clone has just one count. The CDR3 sequence is CSVEGGTGSSYTF. CDR3 DNA: TGCAGCGTTGAAGGGGGGACAGGGTCGAGCTACACCTTC. The rearrangement uses TRBV29-1 and TRBJ1-2; 9 bases are a match to TRBD1. The CDR3 length is 13 residues. Trimming removed 1 base from V and 9 bases from J; junction bases left unmatched: 6. Germline V CDR1 and CDR2: SQVTM, ANQGSEA.

The chain carries TRBV7-3 and TRBJ2-3; 7 bases match TRBD2. V shed 2 bases and J 0 bases; nucleotides not matched to a gene: 5. Germline loops: CDR1 SGHTA, CDR2 FQGTGA. CDR3 length: 16 amino acids. The CDR3: CASSLLGSGSTDTQYF. The CDR3 bases are TGTGCCAGCAGCTTATTAGGTAGCGGGAGCACAGATACGCAGTATTTT.

The rearrangement joins TRBV18 to TRBJ2-7; D is ambiguous. Trimming cost V 3 bases and J 0 bases, with 9 bases left between them. Germline-derived CDR1 and CDR2 are KGHSH and LQKENI. This CDR3 has 14 residues. CDR3 loop: CASSPMTPSYEQYF. As DNA, the CDR3 is TGTGCCAGCTCACCTATGACTCCCTCCTACGAGCAGTACTTC.

This chain links TRBV18 with TRBJ1-4; a possible D gene is TRBD1 (5 bases). The CDR3 is 14 residues long. Germline V gene data show CDR1 as KGHSH and CDR2 as LQKENI. Trimming took 4 bases from V and 6 from J, leaving 12 bases between them. The CDR3 DNA follows: TGTGCCAGCTCACTGGGGCCTTTTGATGAAAAACTGTTTTTT. Protein product: CASSLGPFDEKLFF.

The chain links TRBV5-1 to TRBJ2-1, with D perhaps matching TRBD1 (6 bases). Germline V gives CDR1 SGHRS, CDR2 YFSETQ. The CDR3 loop spans 16 amino acids. Trimming pared 0 bases from V and 5 bases from J, leaving 15 bases between. CDR3: CASSLDPGTKNNEQFF. The CDR3 bases are TGCGCCAGCAGCTTGGATCCCGGGACAAAGAACAATGAGCAGTTCTTC.

The chain employs TRBV28 and TRBJ2-3; D remains ambiguous. Germline assignment: CDR1 MDHEN and CDR2 SYDVKM. The CDR3 extends over 14 amino acids. The V and J ends lost 5 bases and 2 bases respectively, with 11 bases between them. In DNA, the CDR3 is TGTGCCAGCAGTCAGGCCAGTTACACAGATACGCAGTATTTT. Amino acids: CASSQASYTDTQYF.

J is TRBJ2-5 and V is TRBV2; 13 bases match TRBD2. V shed 6 bases and J 2 bases; nucleotides not matched to a gene: 3. CDR3 length equals 15 residues. Germline V CDR1 and CDR2: SNHLY, FYNNEI. The DNA for the CDR3 is TGTGCCAGCAGACAACTAGCGGGAGGGCAAGAGACCCAGTACTTC. Protein: CASRQLAGGQETQYF.